These 29 T cell receptor beta chains originate from one sample sequenced in a study of glioma-infiltrating T cells after dendritic cell vaccination. The method was immunoSEQ multiplex PCR; TCRdb's version includes in-frame clones alone and lacks a portion of them. The data contain more than 85,000 clones, approximately 87% of them singletons. The source material was blood, sampled before dendritic cell vaccination. These receptors were obtained from a human donor with glioblastoma.

This chain links TRBV5-6 with TRBJ1-4, with 11 bases identical to TRBD1. The V segment lost 3 bases and the J segment 5 bases; nucleotides outside the gene matches: 6. In germline, CDR1 is SGHDT, CDR2 YYEEEE. This CDR3 has 16 amino acids. The CDR3 reads CASSSGTGGHNEKLFF. The DNA of the CDR3 is TGTGCCAGCAGCTCCGGGACAGGGGGGCACAATGAAAAACTGTTTTTT.

V is TRBV2 and J is TRBJ1-1; 9 bases fit TRBD1. With V trimmed by 4 bases and J by 5 bases, 2 bases remained unmatched. The CDR3 consists of 13 residues. CDR1 and CDR2 from the germline V gene are SNHLY and FYNNEI. The CDR3: CASSGDRETEAFF. In nucleotides, the CDR3 is TGTGCCAGCAGTGGGGACAGGGAAACTGAAGCTTTCTTT.

The chain couples TRBV15 to TRBJ1-5; maybe TRBD1 (5 bases). This CDR3 contains 14 residues. V lost 0 bases to trimming and J lost 5 bases, with 8 bases between them. CDR1 LNHNV and CDR2 YYDKDF come from the germline V gene (reference sequence). The CDR3 DNA reads as TGTGCCACCAGCAGAGACAGGGAACATCAGCCCCAGCATTTT. It is translated as CATSRDREHQPQHF.

A single count supports this clone. The rearrangement uses TRBV5-1 and TRBJ1-2; D not resolved. V gave up 5 bases and J gave up 2 bases, with 10 bases separating them. The CDR3 runs to 13 residues. Germline-derived CDR1 and CDR2 are SGHRS and YFSETQ. CDR3 residues: CASRVTVNYGYTF. The CDR3 DNA is TGCGCCAGCAGAGTTACGGTGAACTATGGCTACACCTTC.

This clone was seen only once. One end of the junction is discordant with germline, which a read error may explain. J is TRBJ2-7 and V is TRBV9; 7 positions match TRBD2. The CDR3 sequence is 14 residues long. CDR1 and CDR2 from the germline V gene are SGDLS and YYNGEE. CDR3 sequence: CASSLGRADHEQCF. In DNA, the CDR3 is TGTGCCAGCAGTTTAGGGAGGGCCGACCACGAGCAGTGCTTC.

The chain recombines TRBV19 with TRBJ1-5; TRBD1 is a possible D gene (6 bases). The V end lost 3 bases, the J end lost 1 base, and 10 bases lay between the germline ends. Germline lookup yields CDR1 LNHDA and CDR2 SQIVND (reference sequence). CDR3 size: 15 residues. The CDR3 sequence: CASSIFRGSNQPQHF. The CDR3 DNA follows: TGTGCCAGTAGTATCTTCAGGGGAAGCAATCAGCCCCAGCATTTT.

The J gene is TRBJ2-3, the V gene TRBV19; possible D gene TRBD2, 6 bases. The V end lost 5 bases, the J end lost 3 bases, and 18 bases lay between the germline ends. Looked up from germline, CDR1 is LNHDA and CDR2 is SQIVND (reference sequence). The CDR3 has 16 amino acids. CDR3 coding DNA: TGTGCCAGTAGTTCCCGGGAGTTCATCAATACAGATACGCAGTATTTT. Its protein product is CASSSREFINTDTQYF.

This clone showed up just a few times. The chain recombines TRBV6-5 with TRBJ1-3; 7 bases align to TRBD1. Germline CDR1 is MNHEY and CDR2 is SVGAGI. The CDR3 sequence is 13 residues long. J gave up 4 bases and V 6 bases, and 3 bases lay outside the gene matches. The CDR3 DNA follows: TGTGCCAGCAGAATGGACAGGGGAAACACCATATATTTT. Protein product: CASRMDRGNTIYF.

V and J are TRBV19 and TRBJ2-5; possible D gene TRBD2, 6 bases. CDR3 length: 14 amino acids. Germline V gene data show CDR1 as LNHDA and CDR2 as SQIVND (reference sequence). Trimming shortened V by 2 bases and J by 4 bases, and 11 bases separated the two germline ends. The CDR3 spells CASSITGVRETQYF. CDR3 nucleotides: TGTGCCAGTAGTATAACGGGAGTCCGAGAGACCCAGTACTTC.

V is TRBV7-2 and J is TRBJ1-4; TRBD1 matches 8 bases. The CDR3 sequence is 15 residues long. V gave up 5 bases and J gave up 5 bases; unmatched junction bases: 7. Germline V lookup: CDR1 SGHTA, CDR2 FQGNSA. The CDR3 loop is CASSPRTGRNEKLFF. The CDR3 DNA is TGTGCCAGCAGCCCTAGGACAGGGCGAAATGAAAAACTGTTTTTT.

This rearrangement joins TRBV5-4 to TRBJ2-7, with a possible D match to TRBD1 (6 bases). Germline loops: CDR1 SGHNT, CDR2 YYREEE (reference sequence). The V and J ends lost 3 bases and 3 bases respectively, with 19 bases between them. CDR3 length: 16 residues. The CDR3 protein is CASSSTGSGHYYEQYF. DNA of the CDR3: TGTGCCAGCAGCTCCACCGGATCGGGACACTACTACGAGCAGTACTTC.

This rearrangement joins TRBV4-3 to TRBJ1-2; a possible D gene is TRBD1 (6 bases). This CDR3 is built from 15 residues. V was clipped by 3 bases and J by 1 base, with 12 bases between them. Germline V gives CDR1 LGHNA, CDR2 YSLEER. In nucleotides, the CDR3 is TGCGCCAGCAGCCAGGGTGGGACATTTAACTATGGCTACACCTTC. It is translated as CASSQGGTFNYGYTF.

The CDR3 nucleotides are TGTGCCAGCCTGGCTTTCTCTGGAAACACCATATATTTT. It codes for CASLAFSGNTIYF. The chain joins TRBV19 to TRBJ1-3; D gene unclear. Germline loops: CDR1 LNHDA, CDR2 SQIVND (reference sequence). The CDR3 runs 13 residues. V was cut by 9 bases and J by 0 bases, with 9 bases left in between.

The rearrangement links TRBV15 to TRBJ1-5; D unclear. V was clipped by 0 bases and J by 6 bases, with 3 bases between them. This CDR3 is 12 amino acids long. The germline CDR1 and CDR2 sequences are LNHNV and YYDKDF (reference sequence). Written as DNA, the CDR3 is TGTGCCACCAGCAGAGATCGTCAGCCCCAGCATTTT. Protein product: CATSRDRQPQHF.

The chain's CDR3 is CASSYNSVGAIYGYTF. Written as DNA, the CDR3 is TGTGCCAGCAGTTACAATTCTGTGGGGGCCATCTATGGCTACACCTTC. The gene calls are TRBV6-5 and TRBJ1-2, with a tentative D call TRBD1 (6 bases). The CDR3 has 16 residues. Germline CDR1 MNHEY, CDR2 SVGAGI. V was clipped by 2 bases and J by 4 bases, with 17 bases between them.

The genes are TRBV11-3 and TRBJ2-1; maybe TRBD2 (6 bases). CDR1 is SGHNT and CDR2 is YENEEA in the germline V gene. This CDR3 is built from 13 residues. V lost 8 bases and J 2 bases, leaving 10 bases between the germline ends. CDR3 region: CASSAGPYNEQFF. CDR3 DNA: TGTGCCAGCTCAGCGGGCCCCTACAATGAGCAGTTCTTC.

The chain recombines TRBV10-3 with TRBJ1-2; TRBD1 might be the D (5 bases). Looked up from germline, CDR1 is ENHRY and CDR2 is SYGVKD. This CDR3 is 13 amino acids long. Trimming pared 2 bases from V and 7 bases from J, leaving 11 bases between. CDR3 nucleotide sequence: TGTGCCATCAGTGAGGGGCAGGGCGGTGGCTACACCTTC. It yields the protein CAISEGQGGGYTF.

This chain links TRBV4-1 with TRBJ2-4, with 7 positions matching TRBD2. The V segment lost 0 bases and the J segment 2 bases; nucleotides outside the gene matches: 16. The CDR3 is 20 amino acids. Germline lookup yields CDR1 MGHRA and CDR2 YSYEKL. CDR3 sequence: CASSQDTGLVGVVTKNIQYF. In DNA, the CDR3 is TGCGCCAGCAGCCAAGATACCGGACTAGTCGGGGTTGTAACCAAAAACATTCAGTACTTC.

J is TRBJ2-1 and V is TRBV29-1, with TRBD2 matching 10 bases. V lost 5 bases, J lost 12 bases, and 13 bases stayed unmatched. This CDR3 spans 14 amino acids. Germline V lookup: CDR1 SQVTM, CDR2 ANQGSEA. CDR3 sequence (DNA): TGCAGCGTTCTAGCGGGAGTATCGTTCGTGGGGCAGTTCTTC. Translating it yields CSVLAGVSFVGQFF.

V usage is TRBV29-1 and J usage is TRBJ2-2; 9 bases agree with TRBD1. Germline CDR1 and CDR2: SQVTM and ANQGSEA. This CDR3 is built from 13 residues. Trimming at V came to 6 bases and at J to 4 bases, leaving 3 bases not matched to a gene. CDR3 coding DNA: TGCAGCGTCGACAGGGGGTTCACCGGGGAGCTGTTTTTT. Its translation: CSVDRGFTGELFF.

The chain combines TRBV6-5 with TRBJ1-1, with TRBD1 matching 8 bases. Trimming removed 0 bases from V and 3 bases from J; junction bases left unmatched: 3. Looked up from germline, CDR1 is MNHEY and CDR2 is SVGAGI. The CDR3 runs to 15 residues. CDR3 region: CASSYSLTGDTEAFF. DNA of the CDR3: TGTGCCAGCAGTTACTCATTGACAGGGGACACTGAAGCTTTCTTT.

This sequence joins TRBV5-6 and TRBJ2-4, with 11 nucleotides matching TRBD1. CDR1 is SGHDT and CDR2 is YYEEEE in the germline V gene. V trimming: 3 bases; J trimming: 7 bases; junction bases outside the gene matches: 3. The CDR3 loop spans 14 amino acids. CDR3 sequence (DNA): TGTGCCAGCAGCTCCGGGACAGGGGGGAACATTCAGTACTTC. This encodes CASSSGTGGNIQYF.

The J gene is TRBJ2-1, the V gene TRBV6-1; 9 nucleotides line up with TRBD1. Trimming took 7 bases from V and 3 from J; bases not matched to a gene: 4. The CDR3 consists of 14 residues. The germline CDR1 and CDR2 sequences are MNHNS and SASEGT. The CDR3 reads CASIMTGGYNEQFF. The CDR3 DNA follows: TGTGCCAGCATTATGACAGGGGGCTACAATGAGCAGTTCTTC.

This CDR3 is CASKPPGQGDGYTF. The CDR3 nucleotides are TGTGCCAGCAAACCCCCCGGACAGGGTGATGGCTACACCTTC. This chain joins TRBV6-5 and TRBJ1-2; 8 bases are a match to TRBD1. The V gene's germline CDR1 is MNHEY and CDR2 SVGAGI. V lost 7 bases, J lost 6 bases, and 10 bases stayed unmatched. CDR3 length: 14 amino acids.

This rearrangement joins TRBV5-1 to TRBJ2-2; 10 positions agree with TRBD1. The length of the CDR3 is 16 residues. Germline V lookup: CDR1 SGHRS, CDR2 YFSETQ. V dropped 0 bases and J dropped 3; count of bases not matched to a gene: 2. CDR3 nucleotide sequence: TGCGCCAGCAGCTTGGGCGGGACAGGGGACACCGGGGAGCTGTTTTTT. Translation: CASSLGGTGDTGELFF.

Within the sample, this clone is medium-sized (0.01 to 0.1%). The chain couples TRBV19 to TRBJ1-3; D uncertain. The V gene's germline CDR1 is LNHDA and CDR2 SQIVND (reference sequence). This CDR3 spans 13 amino acids. Trimming pared 6 bases from V and 2 bases from J, leaving 8 bases between. In nucleotides, the CDR3 is TGTGCCAGTAGCGTCTTTACTGGAAACACCATATATTTT. It is translated as CASSVFTGNTIYF.

The chain links TRBV7-7 to TRBJ2-7, with D possibly matching TRBD2 (5 bases). Germline values: CDR1 SSHAT, CDR2 FNYEAQ (reference sequence). V lost 3 bases and J 2 bases, leaving 14 bases between the germline ends. The CDR3 contains 15 residues. The CDR3 DNA reads as TGTGCCAGCAGCTTCGGAGGTTCCTCAACCTACGAGCAGTACTTC. Its translation: CASSFGGSSTYEQYF.

The chain has TRBV5-1 and TRBJ2-5, with 8 bases lining up with TRBD2. With V trimmed by 1 base and J by 2 bases, 4 bases remained unmatched. CDR1 is SGHRS and CDR2 is YFSETQ in the germline V gene. The CDR3 is 15 residues long. The CDR3 loop is CASSLWRGAQETQYF. DNA for the CDR3: TGCGCCAGCAGCTTGTGGCGGGGGGCGCAAGAGACCCAGTACTTC.

The genes are TRBV21-1 and TRBJ2-3; the D segment call TRBD2 is taken from the table without a DNA check. TRBV21-1 has pseudogene status. The length of the CDR3 is 18 residues. The CDR3 DNA is TGTGCCAGCAGCATAGGACTAGCGGGGGGGCCGAGCACAGATACGCAGTATTTT. Residues: CASSIGLAGGPSTDTQYF.